This TCR beta chain was retrieved from a study of T cells in Graves' hyperthyroidism and ophthalmopathy (dated by TCRdb to the late 2010s). In terms of the full investigation: Peripheral blood samples were taken at initial diagnosis, before any treatment was given. TCR V-J signatures able to tell the groups apart were searched for in a discovery cohort of 100 patients, of whom approximately 40 had Graves' ophthalmopathy and around 58 had stable Graves' hyperthyroidism. Prospective prediction of ophthalmopathy was tested in an independent validation cohort consisting of some 20 hyperthyroidism patients and approximately 16 patients who later progressed to ophthalmopathy. For training and testing, the 100 or so patients in the discovery cohort were randomly divided in a 7:3 ratio. The study also compared thyroid tissue and blood T-cell repertoires from roughly 6 Graves' hyperthyroidism patients. After sampling, hyperthyroidism patients received methimazole starting at 30 mg daily, and ophthalmopathy patients received high-dose intravenous methylprednisolone. According to the paper, TCR Vbeta CDR3 sequencing was carried out on over 130 peripheral blood samples, which came from fewer than 50 ophthalmopathy, 75 or so hyperthyroidism and approximately 17 progressor patients. Results the study describes overall, beyond this receptor: In validation, the model predicted progression to ophthalmopathy a median of about 6.8 months before onset, with roughly 68% sensitivity and around 76% specificity. Sample size was not statistically predetermined, and investigators were not blinded to group allocation. A model built on a 13 V-J signature distinguished ophthalmopathy from stable hyperthyroidism, reaching about 88% sensitivity and under 84% specificity in cross-validation and 80%/75% in testing. Blood samples also contained most of the expanded thyroid clonotypes (frequency above 0.001), which suggests that blood repertoires may reflect thyroid immune responses.

This clonotype was counted many times. What this receptor recognizes is not known. No much larger clonotype is one base removed from it; base qualities were not supplied. Amplification of TCR beta CDR3 regions was carried out from RNA transcripts. A first-round RT-PCR of the TCR CDR3 used the HTBI primer set with the Qiagen OneStep RT-PCR kit. A second multiplex PCR round built the libraries, followed by size selection and purification. Paired-end sequencing of the libraries was performed with 100 bp reads on an Illumina HiSeq2000. The original pipeline was this. SOAPnuke was used to process the raw data, with reads discarded if the reads contained adapters or uncalled bases, had a mean Phred below 15, or lacked an exact constant-primer or identifier match. High-quality paired reads were merged using COPE v1.2.5, and each unique nucleotide sequence was defined as a clonotype. MiTCR v1.1 was used to align clonotypes to the IMGT TRBV, TRBD and TRBJ reference segments. Analysis was restricted to V-J combinations with a frequency above 0.0001, which covered roughly 99% of repertoires. The TCS score was defined as the ratio of F50 (clonal expansion) to E x V (chaos), calculated using BLOSUM62-based TCRdist between CDR3 peptides within each V-J. Welch's t-statistics and random forest reduced roughly 500 V-J features to roughly 13, which were used in a naive Bayes classifier (R e1071). The raw public data were reprocessed by TCRdb itself: fastp quality trimming at Q25, MiXCR clonotype calling, in-frame beta chains only. Rows matching on CDR3 protein sequence are summarized as one entry with the most common DNA and genes. V and J calls and clone size were set by TCRdb, not the authors. In all, the sample holds hundreds of thousands of distinct CDR3 sequences, and 25% of those were seen once. The ten most abundant clones make up more than 60% of the sample.

A patient counted as having stable Graves' hyperthyroidism if no progression to ophthalmopathy occurred over 18 months of follow-up. Hyperthyroidism patients were aged 18 to 65 years and newly diagnosed, with disease duration of less than 2 months. Any patient with an uncontrolled infection, another autoimmune disease, pregnancy or lactation was excluded. Diagnoses relied on clinical symptoms, serum thyroxine and TRAb, thyroid ultrasound and orbital computed tomography. PBMCs were isolated from about 9 ml of fresh peripheral blood by Ficoll-Paque density gradient centrifugation. Total RNA was extracted using Trizol reagent, and RNA quality was assessed on an Agilent 2100 Bioanalyzer. Deletion took 5 bases off V and 1 base off J, with a span of 14 bases between the germline ends. The CDR3 runs 15 residues from the cysteine to the phenylalanine. The read is trimmed to its CDR3 DNA, 45 bases read in frame from base 1. The germline V gene sets CDR1 to MDHEN and CDR2 to SYDVKM.

Sequences were obtained from blood. In this chain, TRBV28 is recombined with TRBJ1-1, with the D gene uncertain. This receptor was taken from a man aged 50 to 60 with Graves' hyperthyroidism. The DNA sequence is TGTGCCAGCAGTCCCTCTTGGGTGAGGAACACTGAAGCTTTCTTT. Its amino acids are CASSPSWVRNTEAFF.